Listed below are T cell receptor beta chains from one sample, sequenced in a study of T cell responses to AZD1222 COVID-19 vaccine. Here immunoSEQ multiplex PCR was the method, and the copy in TCRdb shows in-frame clones only, minus some. Among 90,000 to 95,000 clones listed, about 90% were seen once. Source: peripheral blood, taken on day 0 of AZD1222 vaccination. The receptors come from an adult in good health. CDR3s include the opening cysteine and the closing phenylalanine or tryptophan. The D gene is left open where the match is weak. Clone size appears in some rows only: once, few, many, or a class for an expanded clone.

d_call	clone_size	v_call	j_call	cdr3_nt	cdr3_aa
-	few	TRBV5-1	TRBJ1-3	TGCGCCAGCAGCTTGGGGTCCACTGGAAACACCATATATTTT	CASSLGSTGNTIYF
-	-	TRBV6-5	TRBJ1-4	TGTGCCAGCAGTTACAGGGGGGAACTGTTTTTT	CASSYRGELFF
TRBD2	-	TRBV18	TRBJ2-3	TGTGCCAGCTCACCACCGGCTAGCGGGATTACAGATACGCAGTATTTT	CASSPPASGITDTQYF
-	-	TRBV5-1	TRBJ1-1	TGCGCCAGCAGCTTGGGGGGGACACCTGAAGCTTTCTTT	CASSLGGTPEAFF
TRBD2	-	TRBV20-1	TRBJ2-2	TGCAGTGCTAGTCCTATAGCGGGAGACTCCACCGGGGAGCTGTTTTTT	CSASPIAGDSTGELFF
TRBD1	-	TRBV10-1	TRBJ1-1	TGCGCCAGCAGTACACAGGGGGCTACGCGGACTGAAGCTTTCTTT	CASSTQGATRTEAFF
-	once	TRBV11-2	TRBJ2-7	TGTGCCAGCAGCTTAGGGGGGACGGTTTCCTACGAGCAGTACTTC	CASSLGGTVSYEQYF
-	-	TRBV5-1	TRBJ1-1	TGCGCCAGCAGCTCCACTGGACAGGAAGCTTTCTTT	CASSSTGQEAFF
-	-	TRBV24-1	TRBJ2-1	TGTGCCACCAGTGAGATAGGGGATTCCTACAATGAGCAGTTCTTC	CATSEIGDSYNEQFF
-	-	TRBV9	TRBJ1-1	TGTGCCAGCAGCGTCGGGGGTGTAGACACTGAAGCTTTCTTT	CASSVGGVDTEAFF
-	-	TRBV10-3	TRBJ2-5	TGTGCCATCAGTGAGGGCGGGGTAGAACAAGAGACCCAGTACTTC	CAISEGGVEQETQYF
-	-	TRBV19	TRBJ1-1	TGTGCCAGTAGTATAGGCGGGGCGAACACTGAAGCTTTCTTT	CASSIGGANTEAFF
TRBD2	-	TRBV24-1	TRBJ2-3	TGTGCCACCAGTACGCGGGGGGCAGATACGCAGTATTTT	CATSTRGADTQYF
TRBD1	-	TRBV6-1	TRBJ2-7	TGTGCCAGCAGTGATAGACAGGGGGCTAAATACGAGCAGTACTTC	CASSDRQGAKYEQYF
-	-	TRBV6-2/TRBV6-3	TRBJ2-2	TGTGCCAGCAGCATTCATTACACCGGGGAGCTGTTTTTT	CASSIHYTGELFF
-	-	TRBV7-8	TRBJ2-7	TGTGCCAGCAGCTTTTCCAGGGCGGGCGAGCAGTACTTC	CASSFSRAGEQYF
-	-	TRBV6-2/TRBV6-3	TRBJ1-5	TGTGCCAGCAGTTACGTCGTGGACCAACAGCCCCAGCATTTT	CASSYVVDQQPQHF
TRBD1	-	TRBV5-4	TRBJ1-2	TGTGCCAGCAGCCGACAGGGTGACTATGGCTACACCTTC	CASSRQGDYGYTF
-	-	TRBV27	TRBJ2-1	TGTGCCAGCAGTTTATTGGGGCTGACCTACAATGAGCAGTTCTTC	CASSLLGLTYNEQFF
-	-	TRBV7-3	TRBJ2-3	TGTGCCAGCAGTCAGAGTCAATCTAGCACAGATACGCAGTATTTT	CASSQSQSSTDTQYF
TRBD1	-	TRBV7-4	TRBJ1-5	TGTGCCAGCAGCTTAGAAGGACAGGGACTCAATCAGCCCCAGCATTTT	CASSLEGQGLNQPQHF
TRBD2	-	TRBV10-3	TRBJ2-1	TGTGCCATCAGTGGGTTAGGAAGCGGGGGTCTCTCCTACAATGAGCAGTTCTTC	CAISGLGSGGLSYNEQFF
TRBD2	-	TRBV9	TRBJ2-5	TGTGCCAGCAGCGTTCGGGGGGGCTCAGAGACCCAGTACTTC	CASSVRGGSETQYF
-	-	TRBV5-1	TRBJ1-1	TGCGCCACGAAGGAGGGTGTGAACACTGAAGCTTTCTTT	CATKEGVNTEAFF
-	-	TRBV29-1	TRBJ2-3	TGCAGCGTTGAAGATGGTGCAGGCGGGACAGATACGCAGTATTTT	CSVEDGAGGTDTQYF
TRBD1	-	TRBV9	TRBJ2-7	TGTGCCAGCAGCGTCGGGCAGGGGGACTACGAGCAGTACTTC	CASSVGQGDYEQYF
-	-	TRBV2	TRBJ1-1	TGTGCCAGCAGTGGGGGCGCCGGCACTGAAGCTTTCTTT	CASSGGAGTEAFF
-	-	TRBV9	TRBJ1-1	TGTGCCAGCAGCGTAGACCCAGGGACACCAATGAACACTGAAGCTTTCTTT	CASSVDPGTPMNTEAFF
-	-	TRBV9	TRBJ2-5	TGTGCCAGCAGCGGAGGGGAGACCCAGTACTTC	CASSGGETQYF
-	-	TRBV10-3	TRBJ1-6	TGTGCCATCGGGGACGGCCTCCTTCCTAGATCACCCCTCCACTTT	CAIGDGLLPRSPLHF
-	few	TRBV7-9	TRBJ1-2	TGTGCCAGCAGCTTATCCGGAGGGTACTATGGCTACACCTTC	CASSLSGGYYGYTF
-	-	TRBV9	TRBJ1-2	TGTGCCAGCAGCTTCGACCTACTGGGGGGCTACACCTTC	CASSFDLLGGYTF
-	once	TRBV2	TRBJ2-2	TGTGCCAGCCTCCGGGGCGCCGGGGAGCTGTTTTTT	CASLRGAGELFF
TRBD2	few	TRBV7-3	TRBJ2-7	TGTGCCAGCAGCCCGGGAGGAGGACGGGACCAAGAGCAGTACTTC	CASSPGGGRDQEQYF
TRBD1	once	TRBV16	TRBJ1-2	TGTGCCAGCAGTCAATCGCCGGGACAGGGTCTAGGAGGCTACACCTTC	CASSQSPGQGLGGYTF
TRBD1	-	TRBV2	TRBJ1-1	TGTGCCAGACAGGGGGCAGGGGGGAACACTGAAGCTTTCTTT	CARQGAGGNTEAFF
-	-	TRBV3-1/TRBV3-2	TRBJ1-1	TGTGCCAGCAGCCAAGTCGGCGGAGCTTTCTTT	CASSQVGGAFF
-	-	TRBV10-3	TRBJ1-2	TGTGCCATCAGTGTCAGCAGGGACGGCTACACCTTC	CAISVSRDGYTF
-	-	TRBV19	TRBJ1-5	TGTGCCAGTAACGCGGCAGGGGCGGGCAATCAGCCCCAGCATTTT	CASNAAGAGNQPQHF
TRBD2	once	TRBV30	TRBJ2-5	TGTGCCTGGACAGGCCTAGCGGGAGTTCGGGAGACCCAGTACTTC	CAWTGLAGVRETQYF
-	few	TRBV7-9	TRBJ1-6	TGTGCCAGCAGCTTCGGACAGTCCACCTATAATTCACCCCTCCACTTT	CASSFGQSTYNSPLHF
-	-	TRBV5-1	TRBJ2-3	TGCGCCAGCAGCTCGACAGCCACCACAGATACGCAGTATTTT	CASSSTATTDTQYF